Below are 9 T cell receptor beta chains sequenced from a single sample in a study of OX40 agonist ivuxolimab in advanced cancers. Receptor amplification or capture employed the immunoSEQ multiplex PCR assay. TCRdb provides this immuneACCESS table in a form limited to in-frame rearrangements. Some clones are lacking; in checked studies, under half of them reflect an unresolved V gene, and why the rest are absent is not known. The sample profile shows 65,000 to 90,000 clones; 91% of them were found once. The ten largest clones represent 2% to 2.5% of the sample. Sample: CD4+ or CD8+ T cells sorted from blood, taken in a trial of the OX40 agonist ivuxolimab. The source of these receptors is an adult with an advanced solid tumor such as melanoma, head and neck, liver or kidney cancer.

The rearrangement links TRBV6-5 to TRBJ2-1, with D perhaps matching TRBD1 (6 bases). Trimming stripped 4 bases from V and 9 bases from J, with 19 bases between. CDR3 length equals 15 residues. The germline V gene encodes CDR1 MNHEY and CDR2 SVGAGI. The CDR3 reads CASSFSSGAQGEQFF. CDR3 nucleotides: TGTGCCAGCAGTTTTAGCTCCGGGGCACAGGGTGAGCAGTTCTTC.

The gene calls are TRBV11-2 and TRBJ2-1; TRBD2 is a possible D gene (5 bases). The germline CDR1 and CDR2 sequences are SGHAT and FQNNGV. Trimming cost V 4 bases and J 6 bases, with 10 bases left between them. This CDR3 has 13 residues. This CDR3 reads CASSSERLNEQFF. The CDR3 DNA follows: TGTGCCAGCAGCTCAGAGCGGCTCAATGAGCAGTTCTTC.

This rearrangement joins TRBV7-2 to TRBJ1-1; possibly TRBD1 for D (6 bases). V was pared by 2 bases and J by 4 bases, with 14 bases between. This CDR3 is built from 15 residues. Germline V CDR1 and CDR2: SGHTA, FQGNSA. The DNA of the CDR3 is TGTGCCAGCAGCTTATCCCGACAGGCTGCCACTGAAGCTTTCTTT. Translation gives CASSLSRQAATEAFF.

The chain combines TRBV30 with TRBJ1-5; D not certain. Trimming stripped 0 bases from V and 4 bases from J, with 10 bases between. The CDR3 consists of 14 residues. Germline CDR1 GTSNPN, CDR2 SVGIG (reference sequence). The CDR3 here is CAWSVGSRNQPQHF. The CDR3 DNA follows: TGTGCCTGGAGTGTAGGCAGCAGAAATCAGCCCCAGCATTTT.

This sequence joins TRBV7-3 and TRBJ2-5, with D possibly TRBD2 on 5 matching bases. Gene TRBJ2-7 matches the end of the DNA better, so the J call may be wrong. The V gene's germline CDR1 is SGHTA and CDR2 FQGTGA. The CDR3 spans 14 residues. CDR3 coding DNA: TGTGCCAGCAGCTTAGGAGGCCCGGGCGACGAGCAGTACTTC. It yields the protein CASSLGGPGDEQYF.

The chain has TRBV11-3 and TRBJ1-4; tentatively, D is TRBD1 (6 bases). The CDR3 covers 15 residues. The germline CDR1 and CDR2 sequences are SGHNT and YENEEA. The V gene lost 3 bases and the J gene lost 3 bases, with 11 bases spanning the gap. DNA of the CDR3: TGTGCCAGCAGCTTGGGGGGCCCCTCTAATGAAAAACTGTTTTTT. It encodes CASSLGGPSNEKLFF. Full variable domain (rest looked up from reference TRBV11-3 and TRBJ1-4): EAGVVQSPRYKIIEKKQPVAFWCNPISGHNTLYWYLQNLGQGPELLIRYENEEAVDDSQLPKDRFSAERLKGVDSTLKIQPAELGDSAVYLCASSLGGPSNEKLFFGSGTQLSVL.

J is TRBJ2-1 and V is TRBV4-1; a possible D gene is TRBD2 (6 bases). This CDR3 is built from 14 residues. Germline V gene sequence: CDR1 MGHRA, CDR2 YSYEKL. The V end lost 6 bases, the J end lost 9 bases, and 18 bases lay between the germline ends. The CDR3 reads CASRVAEARREQFF. The DNA of the CDR3 is TGCGCCAGCAGGGTAGCGGAGGCCCGGCGTGAGCAGTTCTTC.

The chain is built from TRBV27 and TRBJ1-5, with unresolved D. V lost 4 bases and J 1 base, leaving 17 bases between the germline ends. CDR3 length equals 17 residues. CDR1 and CDR2 (germline): MNHEY, SMNVEV (reference sequence). This CDR3 is CASSSLAAVGSNQPQHF. The DNA of the CDR3 is TGTGCCAGCAGTTCTTTAGCGGCAGTTGGGAGCAATCAGCCCCAGCATTTT.

The rearrangement links TRBV11-2 to TRBJ2-3, with 8 bases identical to TRBD2. The CDR3 covers 17 residues. Germline V gene data show CDR1 as SGHAT and CDR2 as FQNNGV. V lost 6 bases, J lost 4 bases, and 15 bases stayed unmatched. DNA of the CDR3: TGTGCCAGCAGTCCAGGACTAGCCAGGGTCCACGCAGATACGCAGTATTTT. Translated: CASSPGLARVHADTQYF.